This T cell receptor beta chain was sequenced in a study of Graves' ophthalmopathy and Graves' hyperthyroidism. The study's findings and limits: Most clonotypes expanded in thyroid above 0.001 frequency were present in blood too.

The V and J ends lost 4 bases and 6 bases respectively, with 21 bases between them. The germline V gene encodes CDR1 GTSNPN and CDR2 SVGIG (reference sequence). The CDR3 totals 15 residues. There are a few counts of this clonotype. The antigen is unknown. A much larger clone is a single base away; this may be a read error. Those donors who had ophthalmopathy presented with moderate-to-severe activity, a CAS of ≥3, a NOSPECS of ≥4 and a duration under 3 months. Amplification of the TCR beta CDR3 regions used RNA transcripts (as template). HTBI primers were employed in first-round RT-PCR, then a second-round multiplex PCR followed. MiXCR was run by TCRdb on the multiplex PCR reads, yielding one entry per CDR3 protein. In the table there are about 340,000 distinct CDR3 sequences, about a sixth of which are singletons.

V gene TRBV30 combines with J gene TRBJ1-1; D is unresolved. The sample was peripheral blood. The TCR was taken from an adult man with Graves' ophthalmopathy. CDR3 in DNA: TGTGCCTGGACCCATCGGGAGGACTGGTACTCTGAAGCTTTCTTT. Protein: CAWTHREDWYSEAFF.